This T cell receptor (beta chain) was retrieved from a study of high-grade serous ovarian cancer treatment subgroups. Data came from immunoSEQ multiplex PCR; TCRdb stores just in-frame clones and leaves some out. The data contain about 5,700 clones, around 66% of them seen just once; the ten biggest clones take up 13% to 15%. Germline V gene data show CDR1 as MNHNS and CDR2 as SASEGT. Trimming removed 3 bases at V and 8 bases at J, with 7 bases between. This CDR3 is built from 12 residues. Tumor tissue was taken before any definitive surgery or chemotherapy was given. The TCR comes from a human donor with high-grade serous ovarian cancer. The sequencing sample was made of tumor tissue. This sequence joins TRBV6-1 and TRBJ2-2; D call uncertain. The chain's CDR3 is CASSDRLGELFF. The CDR3 DNA follows: TGTGCCAGCAGTGACAGGCTAGGGGAGCTGTTTTTT.